Below are 24 T cell receptor beta chains sequenced from a single sample in a study of CD8+ T cells in alopecia areata. Sequencing relied on a cDNA template that was reverse transcribed from extracted RNA. This table comes from immunoSEQ multiplex PCR, and its TCRdb copy is limited to in-frame clones, with some not included. Here the sample spans around 130,000 clones, approximately 53% being singletons. Sample: CD4+ T cells sorted from blood, taken at week 0. All receptors come from a human donor with alopecia areata.

The CDR3 loop is CATSRDPGGNEQFF. The DNA for the CDR3 is TGTGCCACCAGCAGAGATCCGGGGGGCAATGAGCAGTTCTTC. The chain uses TRBV15 and TRBJ2-1; TRBD2 matches at 7 bases. With V trimmed by 0 bases and J by 6 bases, 2 bases remained unmatched. CDR1 LNHNV and CDR2 YYDKDF come from the germline V gene (reference sequence). The CDR3 has 14 amino acids.

This clone was seen a single time. The chain recombines TRBV18 with TRBJ2-5, with 7 positions matching TRBD1. This CDR3 is built from 15 residues. The germline V gene has CDR1 KGHSH and CDR2 LQKENI. Trimming took 3 bases from V and 5 from J; bases not matched to a gene: 9. The CDR3 region is CASSPRRKQGETQYF. In DNA, the CDR3 is TGTGCCAGCTCACCGCGAAGGAAACAGGGGGAGACCCAGTACTTC.

This clone came up once. This chain links TRBV28 with TRBJ2-7, with a tentative D call TRBD1 (6 bases). This CDR3 has 16 amino acids. Trimming removed 6 bases at V and 1 base at J, with 19 bases between. CDR1 and CDR2 (germline): MDHEN, SYDVKM. The CDR3 protein is CASRETGMGVSYEQYF. The DNA for the CDR3 is TGTGCCAGCAGGGAAACAGGGATGGGGGTTTCCTACGAGCAGTACTTC.

This clone was recorded a few times. The CDR3 region is CASSEATPDTQYF. The CDR3 region has the DNA TGTGCCAGCAGTGAAGCGACGCCAGATACGCAGTATTTT. This chain uses TRBV2 with TRBJ2-3, with unresolved D. Germline CDR1 and CDR2: SNHLY and FYNNEI. The germline V and J ends were trimmed by 0 bases and 4 bases, with 5 bases remaining between them. CDR3 length: 13 residues.

This clone has only one observation. The chain combines TRBV5-1 with TRBJ1-5, with no clear D. Germline V CDR1 and CDR2: SGHRS, YFSETQ. The V and J ends lost 5 bases and 3 bases respectively, with 15 bases between them. CDR3 length: 15 residues. In DNA, the CDR3 is TGCGCCAGCAGGGTCAGTGCGGGCCCCAATCAGCCCCAGCATTTT. Translated: CASRVSAGPNQPQHF.

The chain combines TRBV7-2 with TRBJ2-2, with unresolved D. Germline CDR1 and CDR2: SGHTA and FQGNSA. The CDR3 is made up of 15 amino acids. The V and J ends lost 0 bases and 1 base respectively, with 6 bases between them. CDR3 in DNA: TGTGCCAGCAGCTTAGCCTTGGGGAACACCGGGGAGCTGTTTTTT. As protein: CASSLALGNTGELFF.

The rearrangement joins TRBV6-5 to TRBJ1-5; TRBD1 matches at 10 bases. V was clipped by 5 bases and J by 6 bases; unmatched bases: 7. The CDR3 is 15 amino acids. The germline V gene encodes CDR1 MNHEY and CDR2 SVGAGI. This chain's CDR3 is CASSKRQGAGQPQHF. The CDR3 bases are TGTGCCAGCAGTAAAAGACAGGGGGCTGGTCAGCCCCAGCATTTT.

The chain links TRBV7-2 to TRBJ2-3; D may be TRBD2 (6 bases). Trimming pared 6 bases from V and 0 bases from J, leaving 16 bases between. CDR1 and CDR2 (germline): SGHTA, FQGNSA. This CDR3 has 16 residues. CDR3 bases: TGTGCCAGCAGTGTCTGGGCTAGCGCTAGCACAGATACGCAGTATTTT. Its translation is CASSVWASASTDTQYF.

The V call is TRBV11-2, the J call TRBJ2-2; 8 nucleotides align to TRBD2. The germline V gene has CDR1 SGHAT and CDR2 FQNNGV. With 4 bases clipped from V and 6 bases from J, the junction kept 7 bases outside the gene matches. There are 15 residues in the CDR3. The CDR3 DNA sequence: TGTGCCAGCAGCTCCCAAGTTAGCGGGGCCGGGGAGCTGTTTTTT. This sequence encodes CASSSQVSGAGELFF.

The chain couples TRBV19 to TRBJ1-5; D is undetermined. The germline gives CDR1 LNHDA, CDR2 SQIVND (reference sequence). With 5 bases removed from V and 5 bases from J, the gap between germline ends came to 10 bases. CDR3 size: 13 residues. CDR3 residues: CASSGREDQPQHF. For the CDR3, the DNA is TGTGCCAGTAGTGGTCGTGAGGATCAGCCCCAGCATTTT.

V usage is TRBV19 and J usage is TRBJ2-5; D is unclear. V lost 3 bases to trimming and J lost 3 bases, with 8 bases between them. The CDR3 loop spans 13 amino acids. CDR1 LNHDA and CDR2 SQIVND come from the germline V gene (reference sequence). DNA of the CDR3: TGTGCCAGTAGTATCGAGGCAGAAGAGACCCAGTACTTC. This sequence encodes CASSIEAEETQYF. The complete variable domain, with remaining parts taken from reference TRBV19 and TRBJ2-5, reads DGGITQSPKYLFRKEGQNVTLSCEQNLNHDAMYWYRQDPGQGLRLIYYSQIVNDFQKGDIAEGYSVSREKKESFPLTVTSAQKNPTAFYLCASSIEAEETQYFGPGTRLLVL.

The chain has TRBV19 and TRBJ1-1; D is unclear. This CDR3 has 13 amino acids. Germline loops: CDR1 LNHDA, CDR2 SQIVND (reference sequence). V dropped 3 bases and J dropped 5 bases, with 10 bases sitting between them. The CDR3 DNA follows: TGTGCCAGTAGTATGGTAGCGGAAACTGAAGCTTTCTTT. Translated, it gives CASSMVAETEAFF.

There are a few counts of this clone. This chain connects TRBV5-6 to TRBJ1-2; 7 positions agree with TRBD1. With V trimmed by 4 bases and J by 2 bases, 5 bases remained unmatched. CDR3 length: 14 amino acids. Per the germline V gene, CDR1 is SGHDT and CDR2 is YYEEEE. The CDR3 loop is CASSPTGNNYGYTF. The CDR3 DNA sequence: TGTGCCAGCAGCCCGACAGGGAACAACTATGGCTACACCTTC. Based on the CDR3 plus reference TRBV5-6 and TRBJ1-2, the full variable domain is DAGVTQSPTHLIKTRGQQVTLRCSPKSGHDTVSWYQQALGQGPQFIFQYYEEEERQRGNFPDRFSGHQFPNYSSELNVNALLLGDSALYLCASSPTGNNYGYTFGSGTRLTVV.

The chain employs TRBV9 and TRBJ2-3; D may be TRBD1 (6 bases). The V gene's germline CDR1 is SGDLS and CDR2 YYNGEE. This CDR3 contains 16 residues. V was cut by 0 bases and J by 0 bases, with 11 bases left in between. The DNA for the CDR3 is TGTGCCAGCAGCGTAGCCGTGGGGGCTAGCACAGATACGCAGTATTTT. It is translated as CASSVAVGASTDTQYF.

The chain is built from TRBV28 and TRBJ2-7, with D perhaps TRBD1 (7 bases). Trimming pared 6 bases from V and 2 bases from J, leaving 14 bases between. The germline V gene has CDR1 MDHEN and CDR2 SYDVKM. This CDR3 comprises 14 residues. The CDR3 bases are TGTGCCAGCAGCGGGCAGGGGGGAACCTACGAGCAGTACTTC. This codes for CASSGQGGTYEQYF.

In DNA, the CDR3 is TGTGCTAGTGGTTTGAGACAGGAGACCCCTATGGCGTACGAAAAACTGTTTTTT. Translating gives CASGLRQETPMAYEKLFF. The V gene is TRBV12-5, the J gene TRBJ1-4; a weak D match, TRBD1 (6 bases). The length of the CDR3 is 18 residues. V shed 2 bases and J shed 8 bases, with 24 bases lying between them. Germline V gives CDR1 LGHNT, CDR2 FRNRAP.

In its sample, this clone was seen once. The V gene is TRBV28, the J gene TRBJ2-7, with 10 bases matching TRBD2. V was pared by 6 bases and J by 2 bases, with 4 bases of the junction left unmatched. This CDR3 has 14 residues. Looked up from germline, CDR1 is MDHEN and CDR2 is SYDVKM. This CDR3 reads CASRESGRAYEQYF. In nucleotides, the CDR3 is TGTGCCAGCAGGGAGAGCGGGAGGGCCTACGAGCAGTACTTC.

V usage is TRBV28 and J usage is TRBJ1-4; 8 bases map to TRBD1. CDR1 is MDHEN, CDR2 SYDVKM, per germline. This CDR3 contains 16 residues. V was clipped by 3 bases and J by 8 bases; unmatched bases: 11. This chain's CDR3 is CASSFPVGQGAEKLFF. CDR3 nucleotide sequence: TGTGCCAGCAGTTTTCCTGTCGGGCAGGGGGCCGAAAAACTGTTTTTT.

This sequence joins TRBV9 and TRBJ2-4; 15 bases are shared with TRBD2. The CDR3 has 16 residues. The germline V gene has CDR1 SGDLS and CDR2 YYNGEE. Trimming at V came to 4 bases and at J to 8 bases, leaving 7 bases not matched to a gene. Here the CDR3 DNA reads TGTGCCAGCAGCCCCGGACTAGCGGGGGGGAGGGACATTCAGTACTTC. This encodes CASSPGLAGGRDIQYF. The variable domain in full, with the rest retrieved from reference TRBV9 and TRBJ2-4, is DSGVTQTPKHLITATGQRVTLRCSPRSGDLSVYWYQQSLDQGLQFLIQYYNGEERAKGNILERFSAQQFPDLHSELNLSSLELGDSALYFCASSPGLAGGRDIQYFGAGTRLSVL.

This chain links TRBV5-1 with TRBJ2-5; D possibly corresponds to TRBD2 (5 bases). V shed 4 bases and J shed 2 bases, with 15 bases lying between them. The V gene's germline CDR1 is SGHRS and CDR2 YFSETQ. The CDR3 is 15 amino acids. The CDR3 bases are TGCGCCAGCAGCAGCGGCGCTGCGGCACAAGAGACCCAGTACTTC. Its translation is CASSSGAAAQETQYF.

V is TRBV28 and J is TRBJ1-5; 11 bases are a match to TRBD1. The trim removed 2 bases at V and 3 bases at J, leaving 6 bases unmatched. In germline, CDR1 is MDHEN, CDR2 SYDVKM. This CDR3 contains 17 residues. The CDR3 DNA is TGTGCCAGCAGTTTACCGGGACAGGGGGTAAACAATCAGCCCCAGCATTTT. Translating it yields CASSLPGQGVNNQPQHF.

This clone occurred a few times. CDR3 sequence reads: CAIRQGNTEAFF. CDR3 DNA: TGTGCCATCCGACAGGGGAACACTGAAGCTTTCTTT. This chain uses TRBV28 with TRBJ1-1; 7 positions match TRBD1. The V segment lost 10 bases and the J segment 1 base; nucleotides outside the gene matches: 3. The germline V gene encodes CDR1 MDHEN and CDR2 SYDVKM. The CDR3 runs to 12 residues.

This clone turned up a few times. The DNA of the CDR3 is TGTGCCAGCAGCTCTCAGGGGGCAGGCCCCTACGAGCAGTACTTC. This encodes CASSSQGAGPYEQYF. The chain has TRBV7-2 and TRBJ2-7, with 8 bases lining up with TRBD1. The CDR3 spans 15 residues. Germline CDR1 and CDR2: SGHTA and FQGNSA. Losses at the gene ends were 4 bases for V and 2 bases for J; bases not matched to a gene: 7.

The DNA for the CDR3 is TGTGCCAGCAGTCTGCCCTTTTCGGGGGCCGAGCAGTACTTC. It encodes CASSLPFSGAEQYF. The chain carries TRBV27 and TRBJ2-7; D assignment may be TRBD1 or TRBD2 (6 bases each). The CDR3 loop spans 14 amino acids. In germline, CDR1 is MNHEY, CDR2 SMNVEV (reference sequence). V lost 5 bases and J 6 bases, leaving 17 bases between the germline ends.